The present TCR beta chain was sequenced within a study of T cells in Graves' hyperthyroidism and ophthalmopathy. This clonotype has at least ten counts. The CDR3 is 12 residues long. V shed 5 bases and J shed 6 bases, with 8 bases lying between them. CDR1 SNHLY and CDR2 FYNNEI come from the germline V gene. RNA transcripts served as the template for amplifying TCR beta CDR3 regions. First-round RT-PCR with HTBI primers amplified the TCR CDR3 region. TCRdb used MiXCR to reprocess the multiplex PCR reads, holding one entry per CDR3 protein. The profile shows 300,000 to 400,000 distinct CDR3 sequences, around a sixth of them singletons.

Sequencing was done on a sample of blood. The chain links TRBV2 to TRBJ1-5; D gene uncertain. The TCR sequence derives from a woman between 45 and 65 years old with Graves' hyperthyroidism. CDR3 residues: CASSRVGQPQHF. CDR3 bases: TGTGCCAGCAGTAGGGTCGGTCAGCCCCAGCATTTT.